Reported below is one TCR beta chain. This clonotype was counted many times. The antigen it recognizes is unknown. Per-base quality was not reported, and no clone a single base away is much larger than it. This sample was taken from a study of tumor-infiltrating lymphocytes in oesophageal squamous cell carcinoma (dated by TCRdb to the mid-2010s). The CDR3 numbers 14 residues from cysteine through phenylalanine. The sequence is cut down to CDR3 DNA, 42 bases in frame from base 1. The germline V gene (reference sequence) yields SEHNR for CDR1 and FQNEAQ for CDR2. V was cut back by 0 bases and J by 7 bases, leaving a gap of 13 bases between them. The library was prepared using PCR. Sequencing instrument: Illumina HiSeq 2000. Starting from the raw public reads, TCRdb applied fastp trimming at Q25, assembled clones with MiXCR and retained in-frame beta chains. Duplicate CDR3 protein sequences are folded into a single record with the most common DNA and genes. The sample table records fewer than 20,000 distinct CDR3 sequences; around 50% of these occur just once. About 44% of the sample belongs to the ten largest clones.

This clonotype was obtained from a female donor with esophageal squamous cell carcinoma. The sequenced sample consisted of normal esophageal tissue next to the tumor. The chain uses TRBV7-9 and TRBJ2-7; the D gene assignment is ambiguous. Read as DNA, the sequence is TGTGCCAGCAGCTTAGCAAGTGGGGTTTGGGAGCAGTACTTC. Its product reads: CASSLASGVWEQYF. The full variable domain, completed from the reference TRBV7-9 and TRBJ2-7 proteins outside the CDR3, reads DTGVSQNPRHKITKRGQNVTFRCDPISEHNRLYWYRQTLGQGPEFLTYFQNEAQLEKSRLLSDRFSAERPKGSFSTLEIQRTEQGDSAMYLCASSLASGVWEQYFGPGTRLTVT.